This passage covers 23 T cell receptor beta chains from one sample sequenced in a study of vaccination and CD4 T cells after COVID-19. With the Oncomine TCR Beta short-read assay, DNA from cultured CD4+ T cells was sequenced. TCRdb passed the PCR reads through MiXCR, listing each CDR3 protein once. The sample contains 20,000 to 25,000 distinct CDR3 sequences, over 40% of which appear only once. This sample's treatment: roughly 10-day PBMC culture with coronavirus spike peptide pools or control peptides (ViraFEST assay). These receptors have no identified antigens. Input material: CD4+ T cells from blood, cultured in vitro. All receptors derive from a human donor who had recovered from COVID-19.

This clonotype was detected only a few times. The chain has TRBV24-1 and TRBJ2-2; D is unresolved. The CDR3 consists of 15 residues. Germline CDR1 reads KGHDR; CDR2 reads SFDVKD. V was cut by 4 bases and J by 1 base, with 9 bases left in between. CDR3 coding DNA: TGTGCCACCAGTGACCCCGGGTGGAACACCGGGGAGCTGTTTTTT. Encoded protein: CATSDPGWNTGELFF.

The gene calls are TRBV7-9 and TRBJ2-7; TRBD2 matches 12 bases. The CDR3 is made up of 16 amino acids. V shed 2 bases, J shed 5 bases, and the junction held 7 bases outside the gene matches. Germline V lookup: CDR1 SEHNR, CDR2 FQNEAQ (reference sequence). CDR3 sequence: CASSLLVTSGRNEQYF. The DNA of the CDR3 is TGTGCCAGCAGCTTACTGGTCACTAGCGGGAGGAACGAGCAGTACTTC.

The gene calls are TRBV6-7 and TRBJ1-1; 9 bases map to TRBD1. TRBV6-7 is treated as an ORF (open reading frame) with a function not yet certain. The CDR3 spans 15 residues. The V segment lost 5 bases and the J segment 5 bases; nucleotides outside the gene matches: 9. CDR3 in amino acids: CASSLRRDRGTEAFF. DNA of the CDR3: TGTGCCAGCAGTCTCCGACGCGACAGGGGGACTGAAGCTTTCTTT.

This clonotype was recorded a few times. J is TRBJ2-3 and V is TRBV6-2 or TRBV6-3; 7 nucleotides match TRBD1. With 2 bases clipped from V and 5 bases from J, the junction kept 16 bases outside the gene matches. CDR3 length equals 18 residues. In germline, CDR1 is MNHEY, CDR2 SVGEGT. The CDR3 loop reads CASSYPQGQWIQRDTQYF. CDR3 nucleotides: TGTGCCAGCAGTTACCCCCAGGGACAGTGGATTCAGCGAGATACGCAGTATTTT.

This clonotype was seen only a few times. This chain links TRBV7-9 with TRBJ2-1; 7 nucleotides align to TRBD1. Germline CDR1 is SEHNR and CDR2 is FQNEAQ (reference sequence). With 5 bases clipped from V and 4 bases from J, the junction kept 17 bases outside the gene matches. The CDR3 runs 18 residues. The CDR3 sequence is CASSPLEGAATVYNEQFF. The CDR3 nucleotides are TGTGCCAGCAGCCCCTTAGAGGGGGCGGCGACCGTATACAATGAGCAGTTCTTC.

The rearrangement joins TRBV7-2 to TRBJ2-7; D is undetermined. Germline V gene data show CDR1 as SGHTA and CDR2 as FQGNSA. V lost 5 bases, J lost 2 bases, and 19 bases lay in between. CDR3 length: 16 amino acids. CDR3 in DNA: TGTGCCAGCAGCCTCGTCGTGACCGTTCTAACCTACGAGCAGTACTTC. Translation gives CASSLVVTVLTYEQYF.

The J gene is TRBJ2-7, the V gene TRBV7-8; 7 bases line up with TRBD1. The germline gives CDR1 SGHVS, CDR2 FQNEAQ. J lost 7 bases, V lost 6 bases, and 6 bases had no gene match. This CDR3 has 12 amino acids. CDR3 residues: CASRGQAWEQYF. For the CDR3, the DNA is TGTGCCAGCAGAGGACAGGCGTGGGAGCAGTACTTC.

The chain uses TRBV7-9 and TRBJ1-1; TRBD1 might be the D (5 bases). Trimming removed 5 bases at V and 0 bases at J, with 13 bases between. Per germline, CDR1 SEHNR and CDR2 FQNEAQ (reference sequence). This CDR3 is built from 15 residues. CDR3 bases: TGTGCCAGCAGCCAAGCCGGGACCTTGAACACTGAAGCTTTCTTT. This gives the protein CASSQAGTLNTEAFF.

The chain links TRBV10-3 to TRBJ2-3; D remains unclear. The CDR3 has 14 residues. V gave up 2 bases and J gave up 0 bases, with 6 bases separating them. Per the germline V gene, CDR1 is ENHRY and CDR2 is SYGVKD. The CDR3 region is CAISESGSTDTQYF. In DNA, the CDR3 is TGTGCCATCAGTGAGAGTGGTAGCACAGATACGCAGTATTTT.

This chain uses TRBV20-1 with TRBJ2-3; D unclear. CDR3 size: 12 residues. Trimming took 1 base from V and 5 from J, leaving 7 bases between them. Germline loops: CDR1 DFQATT, CDR2 SNEGSKA (reference sequence). The CDR3 DNA follows: TGCAGTGCTAGAGGACCTGAAGATACGCAGTATTTT. Residues: CSARGPEDTQYF.

This chain links TRBV7-2 with TRBJ2-7; D may correspond to TRBD1 or TRBD2 (6 bases each). V lost 6 bases, J lost 3 bases, and 18 bases lay in between. The CDR3 is 15 amino acids. The V gene's germline CDR1 is SGHTA and CDR2 FQGNSA. The CDR3 bases are TGTGCCAGCAGACCATTCTGGGGGCGGGACTACGAGCAGTACTTC. This encodes CASRPFWGRDYEQYF.

This clonotype was seen a handful of times. The chain couples TRBV20-1 to TRBJ2-3; D is possibly TRBD2 (5 bases). The V end was cut by 2 bases, the J end by 4 bases, with 16 bases between. CDR1 is DFQATT, CDR2 SNEGSKA, per germline (reference sequence). This CDR3 is built from 15 residues. The CDR3 sequence is CSARYPGVGADTQYF. For the CDR3, the DNA is TGCAGTGCTAGATACCCCGGGGTGGGCGCAGATACGCAGTATTTT.

Remarks on this clonotype: One end of the junction does not line up with germline, which may come from a read error. The chain uses TRBV6-1 and TRBJ2-3; D uncertain. The V gene's germline CDR1 is MNHNS and CDR2 SASEGT. This CDR3 region has 15 residues. CDR3: CASSVGPAGTDTQYF. The CDR3 DNA follows: TGTGCCAGCAGTGTCGGGCCAGCCGGCACGGATACGCAGTATTTT.

The chain couples TRBV30 to TRBJ1-2, with 7 positions matching TRBD1. Per the germline V gene, CDR1 is GTSNPN and CDR2 is SVGIG (reference sequence). CDR3 size: 14 residues. Trimming took 2 bases from V and 2 from J; bases not matched to a gene: 5. The CDR3, as DNA: TGTGCCTGGAGTTGGGGACAGCTAAACTATGGCTACACCTTC. The encoded protein is CAWSWGQLNYGYTF.

The chain joins TRBV5-4 to TRBJ1-1; tentative D call: TRBD1 (5 bases). Germline V lookup: CDR1 SGHNT, CDR2 YYREEE (reference sequence). V gave up 2 bases and J gave up 0 bases, with 17 bases separating them. The CDR3 is 17 amino acids. The CDR3: CASSFGEGITMNTEAFF. For the CDR3, the DNA is TGTGCCAGCAGCTTTGGCGAGGGGATAACGATGAACACTGAAGCTTTCTTT. Based on the CDR3 plus reference TRBV5-4 and TRBJ1-1, the full variable domain is ETGVTQSPTHLIKTRGQQVTLRCSSQSGHNTVSWYQQALGQGPQFIFQYYREEENGRGNFPPRFSGLQFPNYSSELNVNALELDDSALYLCASSFGEGITMNTEAFFGQGTRLTVV.

This clonotype has more than one count but fewer than ten. The genes are TRBV25-1 and TRBJ1-2; no reliable D call. Trimming pared 1 base from V and 8 bases from J, leaving 11 bases between. The CDR3 is 13 residues long. The germline CDR1 and CDR2 sequences are MGHDK and SYGVNS. CDR3 region: CASSESRLGGYTF. CDR3 DNA: TGTGCCAGCAGTGAATCACGATTAGGGGGCTACACCTTC.

This clonotype was seen a few times. The V gene is TRBV20-1, the J gene TRBJ2-5, with TRBD1 matching 10 bases. With 2 bases clipped from V and 4 bases from J, the junction kept 4 bases outside the gene matches. This CDR3 comprises 14 residues. Germline V lookup: CDR1 DFQATT, CDR2 SNEGSKA (reference sequence). The CDR3, as DNA: TGCAGTGCTAGACGACAGGGGGCCGGAGAGACCCAGTACTTC. This codes for CSARRQGAGETQYF.

This chain uses TRBV11-3 with TRBJ2-3; TRBD1 agrees at 12 bases. The CDR3 runs 18 residues. The J segment lost 4 bases and the V segment lost 0 bases, leaving 8 bases of the junction unmatched. Per the germline V gene, CDR1 is SGHNT and CDR2 is YENEEA. The CDR3 region has the DNA TGTGCCAGCAGCTTAGAGGTGTGGGGACAGGGGGCATCAGATACGCAGTATTTT. Translating it yields CASSLEVWGQGASDTQYF.

This clonotype was recorded a few times. The chain links TRBV6-1 to TRBJ1-1; 10 positions agree with TRBD1. The CDR3 spans 14 residues. Germline V gene sequence: CDR1 MNHNS, CDR2 SASEGT. The V gene end was trimmed by 6 bases and the J gene end by 7 bases; junction bases not matched to a gene: 8. In DNA form, the CDR3 reads TGTGCCAGCAGCGACTATAGGACAGGGGGTGAAGCTTTCTTT. Translation: CASSDYRTGGEAFF.

This clonotype has a handful of counts. V and J are TRBV2 and TRBJ1-5, with a weak D call TRBD1 (5 bases). CDR3 size: 15 residues. CDR1 is SNHLY, CDR2 FYNNEI, per germline. The V and J ends lost 5 bases and 0 bases respectively, with 11 bases between them. Written as DNA, the CDR3 is TGTGCCAGCAGTACTACAGGTTATAGCAATCAGCCCCAGCATTTT. Its protein is CASSTTGYSNQPQHF.

This chain uses TRBV7-9 with TRBJ2-3; tentative D call: TRBD1 (5 bases). CDR1 SEHNR and CDR2 FQNEAQ come from the germline V gene (reference sequence). The CDR3 is made up of 13 amino acids. V shed 1 base and J shed 6 bases, with 8 bases lying between them. The CDR3 sequence: CASSLEAGDTQYF. The CDR3, as DNA: TGTGCCAGCAGCTTAGAGGCAGGGGATACGCAGTATTTT.

This clonotype was recorded only once. The V and J genes are TRBV7-9 and TRBJ2-5; D uncertain. The germline V gene encodes CDR1 SEHNR and CDR2 FQNEAQ (reference sequence). V was trimmed by 2 bases and J by 1 base, leaving 11 bases between them. This CDR3 has 15 amino acids. The CDR3 sequence is CASSLLAGVQETQYF. The CDR3 DNA follows: TGTGCCAGCAGCTTATTGGCAGGCGTCCAAGAGACCCAGTACTTC. Full variable domain (rest looked up from reference TRBV7-9 and TRBJ2-5): DTGVSQNPRHKITKRGQNVTFRCDPISEHNRLYWYRQTLGQGPEFLTYFQNEAQLEKSRLLSDRFSAERPKGSFSTLEIQRTEQGDSAMYLCASSLLAGVQETQYFGPGTRLLVL.

This clonotype showed up just a few times. V is TRBV19 and J is TRBJ1-5, with D perhaps TRBD1 (5 bases). The V gene's germline CDR1 is LNHDA and CDR2 SQIVND (reference sequence). V lost 7 bases and J 1 base, leaving 8 bases between the germline ends. The CDR3 loop spans 13 amino acids. This chain's CDR3 is CASTGLSNQPQHF. The CDR3 DNA reads TGTGCCAGTACGGGACTAAGCAATCAGCCCCAGCATTTT.